A selection of T cell receptor beta chains follows, all from one sample in a study of blood T cell repertoires in COVID-19. The table came from immunoSEQ multiplex PCR; TCRdb's copy has only in-frame clones and leaves some out. Of 200,000 to 250,000 clones in the sample, 70% to 90% are singletons; the top ten hold about 0.93%. The sample taken for sequencing was peripheral blood. The receptors shown here come from a man aged 35-49 years with acute or convalescent COVID-19. CDR3s include the opening cysteine and the closing phenylalanine or tryptophan. Fields, in order: clone size, V gene, D gene, J gene, CDR3 protein, CDR3 DNA. A D gene is named only where the DNA matches it firmly. Clone size is given for some rows only: seen once, a few or many times, or a class if the clone is expanded.

-,TRBV6-5,TRBD1,TRBJ1-6,CASSNGQGTGQPLHF,TGTGCCAGCAGTAACGGCCAGGGGACAGGTCAACCCCTCCACTTT
few,TRBV18,-,TRBJ1-6,CASSPTGSYNSPLHF,TGTGCCAGCTCTCCCACGGGTTCCTATAATTCACCCCTCCACTTT
-,TRBV10-3,TRBD1,TRBJ1-6,CAISPQGIDSPLHF,TGTGCCATCAGTCCACAGGGGATCGATTCACCCCTCCACTTT
-,TRBV5-5,-,TRBJ2-7,CASSLGQGSYEQYF,TGTGCCAGCAGCTTAGGTCAGGGGTCCTACGAGCAGTACTTC
once,TRBV21-1,-,TRBJ2-7,CASSAVLVGEQYF,TGTGCCAGCAGCGCCGTACTAGTGGGCGAGCAGTACTTC
-,TRBV29-1,-,TRBJ1-6,CSVAVAGEYNSPLHF,TGCAGCGTGGCGGTGGCGGGGGAATATAATTCACCCCTCCACTTT
-,TRBV9,TRBD1,TRBJ2-5,CASSARTGGWQETQYF,TGTGCCAGCAGCGCGCGGACAGGGGGATGGCAAGAGACCCAGTACTTC
-,TRBV5-4,TRBD1,TRBJ2-3,CASTTRGRVADTQYF,TGTGCCAGCACGACCAGGGGGCGTGTAGCAGATACGCAGTATTTT
-,TRBV10-1,TRBD1,TRBJ2-5,CASSDQRDSQETQYF,TGCGCCAGCAGTGACCAGAGGGACAGCCAAGAGACCCAGTACTTC
-,TRBV20-1,-,TRBJ1-6,CSASNRHSSYNSPLHF,TGCAGTGCTAGTAACAGGCACAGCTCCTATAATTCACCCCTCCACTTT
-,TRBV5-5,-,TRBJ1-1,CASDPDWNTEAFF,TGTGCCAGCGATCCGGACTGGAACACTGAAGCTTTCTTT
-,TRBV24-1,-,TRBJ2-1,CATSVYPDNEQFF,TGTGCCACCAGTGTTTATCCCGACAATGAGCAGTTCTTC
-,TRBV13,TRBD2,TRBJ2-3,CASSRLAGKDTQYF,TGTGCCAGCAGCCGACTAGCGGGGAAAGATACGCAGTATTTT
once,TRBV30,TRBD1,TRBJ2-7,CAWGPLSGTGREQYF,TGTGCCTGGGGTCCCTTATCCGGGACAGGGAGAGAGCAGTACTTC
-,TRBV2,-,TRBJ1-3,CASSVLGLPLAGGNTIYF,TGTGCCAGCAGTGTATTGGGACTACCTCTGGCCGGTGGAAACACCATATATTTT
-,TRBV5-4,TRBD2,TRBJ2-1,CASSRTSGDYNEQFF,TGTGCCAGCAGCCGGACTAGCGGGGATTACAATGAGCAGTTCTTC
-,TRBV28,-,TRBJ1-2,CASSLRTAGDGYTF,TGTGCCAGCAGTTTACGGACAGCCGGCGATGGCTACACCTTC
-,TRBV19,-,TRBJ1-1,CASSLSTGEAFF,TGTGCCAGTAGTCTATCCACAGGGGAAGCTTTCTTT
-,TRBV7-2,-,TRBJ1-1,CASSLGRGPEAFF,TGTGCCAGCAGCTTAGGCAGGGGCCCTGAAGCTTTCTTT
-,TRBV7-2,-,TRBJ1-1,CASSFSNTEAFF,TGTGCCAGCAGCTTCTCGAACACTGAAGCTTTCTTT
once,TRBV6-5,-,TRBJ1-1,CASSRGEGGTEAFF,TGTGCCAGCTCCCGGGGGGAGGGAGGGACTGAAGCTTTCTTT
-,TRBV5-1,-,TRBJ2-3,CASSSGTDTQYF,TGCGCCAGCAGCTCCGGGACAGATACGCAGTATTTT
few,TRBV9,TRBD1,TRBJ1-2,CASSVEIGGRFGYTF,TGTGCCAGCAGCGTAGAAATAGGGGGCAGATTTGGCTACACCTTC
-,TRBV2,-,TRBJ1-4,CASSEVVLRATNEKLFF,TGTGCCAGCAGTGAAGTCGTCCTCAGGGCAACTAATGAAAAACTGTTTTTT
-,TRBV4-3,-,TRBJ2-3,CASSQDRSSGDTQYF,TGCGCCAGCAGCCAAGATAGGAGCAGCGGGGATACGCAGTATTTT
-,TRBV24-1,-,TRBJ2-3,CATSDLGGPSTDTQYF,TGTGCCACCAGTGATTTGGGGGGCCCTTCCACAGATACGCAGTATTTT
-,TRBV28,TRBD1,TRBJ1-5,CASSRTGNSNQPQHF,TGTGCCAGCAGTAGGACAGGGAACAGCAATCAGCCCCAGCATTTT
-,TRBV7-3,-,TRBJ2-2,CASSLKPGPTNTGELFF,TGTGCCAGCAGCTTAAAACCAGGGCCAACGAACACCGGGGAGCTGTTTTTT
-,TRBV3-1/TRBV3-2,-,TRBJ1-4,CASSQEKGLQRNPLDEKLFF,TGTGCCAGCAGCCAAGAAAAAGGCTTGCAGCGAAATCCTCTGGATGAAAAACTGTTTTTT
-,TRBV6-1,-,TRBJ1-5,CASSEWANSNQPQHF,TGTGCCAGCAGTGAATGGGCAAACTCCAATCAGCCCCAGCATTTT
once,TRBV11-2,TRBD2,TRBJ2-3,CASSFSGSASTDTQYF,TGTGCCAGCAGTTTTAGCGGGAGCGCTAGCACAGATACGCAGTATTTT
once,TRBV5-1,-,TRBJ1-5,CASSLTGGNQPQHF,TGCGCCAGCAGCTTAACCGGGGGCAATCAGCCCCAGCATTTT
-,TRBV19,-,TRBJ1-2,CASTITTGSNYGYTF,TGTGCCAGTACCATTACGACAGGTTCTAACTATGGCTACACCTTC
-,TRBV30,TRBD1,TRBJ2-6,CAWNPGQGKGGANVLTF,TGTGCCTGGAACCCGGGACAGGGAAAAGGAGGGGCCAACGTCCTGACTTTC
-,TRBV7-9,TRBD1,TRBJ1-2,CASSLVGQGRDGYTF,TGTGCCAGCAGCTTAGTAGGACAGGGCAGAGATGGCTACACCTTC
-,TRBV30,-,TRBJ1-3,CAWSVAGSYSGNTIYF,TGTGCCTGGAGTGTAGCGGGGTCCTACTCTGGAAACACCATATATTTT
-,TRBV30,-,TRBJ2-1,CAWSPTRGNEQFF,TGTGCCTGGAGCCCAACGCGGGGTAATGAGCAGTTCTTC